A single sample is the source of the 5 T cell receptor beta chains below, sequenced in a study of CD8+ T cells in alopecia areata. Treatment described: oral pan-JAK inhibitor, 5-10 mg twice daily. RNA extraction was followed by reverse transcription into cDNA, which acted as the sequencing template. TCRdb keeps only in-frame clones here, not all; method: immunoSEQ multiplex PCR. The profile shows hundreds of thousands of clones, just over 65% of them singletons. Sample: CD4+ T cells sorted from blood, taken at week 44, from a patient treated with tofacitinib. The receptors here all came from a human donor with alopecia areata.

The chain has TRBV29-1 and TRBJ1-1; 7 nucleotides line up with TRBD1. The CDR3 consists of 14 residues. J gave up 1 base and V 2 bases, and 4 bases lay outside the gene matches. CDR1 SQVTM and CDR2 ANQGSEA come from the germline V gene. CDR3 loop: CSVEPQGGNTEAFF. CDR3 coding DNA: TGCAGCGTTGAACCCCAGGGGGGGAACACTGAAGCTTTCTTT.

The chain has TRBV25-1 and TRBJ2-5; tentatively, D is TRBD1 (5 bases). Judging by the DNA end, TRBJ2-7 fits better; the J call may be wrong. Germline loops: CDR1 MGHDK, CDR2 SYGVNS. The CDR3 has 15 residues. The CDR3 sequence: CASSAGRQGLGEQYF. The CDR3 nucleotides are TGTGCCAGCAGTGCCGGGCGGCAGGGCCTCGGCGAGCAGTACTTC.

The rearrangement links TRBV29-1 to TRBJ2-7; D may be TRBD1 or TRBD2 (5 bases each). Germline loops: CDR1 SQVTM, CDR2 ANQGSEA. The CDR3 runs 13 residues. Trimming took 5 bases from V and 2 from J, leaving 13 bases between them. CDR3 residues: CSVQGRLTYEQYF. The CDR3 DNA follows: TGCAGCGTTCAGGGACGCCTAACCTACGAGCAGTACTTC.

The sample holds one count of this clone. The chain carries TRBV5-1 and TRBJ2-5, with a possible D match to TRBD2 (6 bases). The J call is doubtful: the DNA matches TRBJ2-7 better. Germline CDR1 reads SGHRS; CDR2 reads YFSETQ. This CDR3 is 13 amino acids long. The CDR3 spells CASSSGGISEQYF. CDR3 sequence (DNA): TGCGCCAGCAGCAGCGGCGGGATTTCCGAGCAGTACTTC.

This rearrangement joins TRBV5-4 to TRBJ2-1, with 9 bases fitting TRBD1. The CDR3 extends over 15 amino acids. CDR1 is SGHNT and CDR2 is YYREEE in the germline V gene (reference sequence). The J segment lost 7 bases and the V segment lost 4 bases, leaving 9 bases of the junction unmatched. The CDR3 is CASSRGQGIWNEQFF. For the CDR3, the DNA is TGTGCCAGCAGCCGGGGACAGGGTATATGGAATGAGCAGTTCTTC.